A single sample gave rise to the 23 T cell receptor beta chains below, sequenced in a study of T cell responses to AZD1222 COVID-19 vaccine (dated by TCRdb to the early 2020s). The intended sense of this specimen's time point label: baseline before first vaccination. Library construction relied on the immunoSEQ multiplex PCR assay. Imported from immuneACCESS, the table was reduced by TCRdb to in-frame sequences with V and J called. These copies leave out some clones; in studies compared against another copy, an unresolved V gene accounts for under half, and the cause of the remainder is not known. A total of around 130,000 clones appear in this sample, approximately 83% of them only once. The ten largest clonotypes hold about 1.5% of the sample. The sequences come from peripheral blood, collected on day 0 of AZD1222 vaccination. These receptor sequences come from an adult in good health.

The genes are TRBV7-9 and TRBJ1-2; D unresolved. Trimming left V 4 bases short and J 5 bases short, with 8 bases between. Germline loops: CDR1 SEHNR, CDR2 FQNEAQ (reference sequence). This CDR3 comprises 12 residues. The CDR3 protein is CASSSLGYGYTF. The CDR3 region has the DNA TGTGCCAGCAGCTCACTAGGTTATGGCTACACCTTC.

This chain connects TRBV6-5 to TRBJ2-2; 8 bases align to TRBD2. Trimming took 2 bases from V and 6 from J; bases not matched to a gene: 8. Germline CDR1 reads MNHEY; CDR2 reads SVGAGI. The CDR3 contains 16 residues. The CDR3 DNA sequence: TGTGCCAGCAGTTACAGACTAGCGAGCGTGCCCGGGGAGCTGTTTTTT. It codes for CASSYRLASVPGELFF.

The chain has TRBV2 and TRBJ1-4, with 7 positions matching TRBD1. With V trimmed by 6 bases and J by 2 bases, 6 bases remained unmatched. This CDR3 has 15 residues. Per germline, CDR1 SNHLY and CDR2 FYNNEI. DNA of the CDR3: TGTGCCAGCAGAAGAGACAGGGCTACTAATGAAAAACTGTTTTTT. Its protein product is CASRRDRATNEKLFF.

In this sample, this clone turned up a few times. This rearrangement joins TRBV10-2 to TRBJ2-7, with TRBD1 identical over 7 bases. CDR3 length: 13 residues. V trimming: 6 bases; J trimming: 5 bases; junction bases outside the gene matches: 7. The germline V gene has CDR1 WSHSY and CDR2 SAAADI. This CDR3 reads CASSDRTGDEQYF. The CDR3 region has the DNA TGCGCCAGCAGCGACCGGACAGGTGACGAGCAGTACTTC.

J is TRBJ2-7 and V is TRBV7-3; 9 bases align to TRBD2. With V trimmed by 2 bases and J by 2 bases, 4 bases remained unmatched. The germline V gene encodes CDR1 SGHTA and CDR2 FQGTGA. The CDR3 totals 15 residues. CDR3 sequence reads: CASSLAGGLTYEQYF. The CDR3 DNA is TGTGCCAGCAGCTTAGCGGGGGGGCTAACCTACGAGCAGTACTTC.

The V and J genes are TRBV2 and TRBJ2-1; no firm D call. Deletions cut 7 bases from V and 4 bases from J, with 14 bases between. Germline V gene sequence: CDR1 SNHLY, CDR2 FYNNEI. This CDR3 region has 14 residues. CDR3 sequence (DNA): TGTGCCAGCACAGGCGGTCTCTCTTACAATGAGCAGTTCTTC. Translating gives CASTGGLSYNEQFF.

V is TRBV27 and J is TRBJ2-5; 9 bases map to TRBD1. Germline trimming cut 6 bases from V and 4 bases from J; bases unmatched to any gene: 6. Germline loops: CDR1 MNHEY, CDR2 SMNVEV (reference sequence). CDR3 length: 14 residues. CDR3 sequence reads: CASRYNRGRETQYF. The DNA of the CDR3 is TGTGCCAGCAGATATAACAGGGGGCGAGAGACCCAGTACTTC.

The chain couples TRBV15 to TRBJ1-2; D perhaps matches TRBD1 (6 bases). Germline assignment: CDR1 LNHNV and CDR2 YYDKDF (reference sequence). There are 12 residues in the CDR3. Trimming took 4 bases from V and 3 from J, leaving 6 bases between them. The CDR3 reads CATSKGDYGYTF. In DNA, the CDR3 is TGTGCCACCAGCAAGGGGGACTATGGCTACACCTTC.

The rearrangement uses TRBV18 and TRBJ1-1, with D possibly being TRBD1 (5 bases). CDR1 and CDR2 from the germline V gene are KGHSH and LQKENI. The CDR3 length is 14 residues. With 1 base removed from V and 1 base from J, the gap between germline ends came to 7 bases. CDR3 DNA: TGTGCCAGCTCACCACGGCAGGGGAACACTGAAGCTTTCTTT. This codes for CASSPRQGNTEAFF.

The chain recombines TRBV29-1 with TRBJ2-7; D perhaps matches TRBD1 (6 bases). V lost 7 bases, J lost 0 bases, and 22 bases lay in between. The CDR3 totals 16 residues. CDR1 SQVTM and CDR2 ANQGSEA come from the germline V gene. The CDR3 region is CSAQGLASGASYEQYF. The CDR3 nucleotides are TGCAGCGCCCAGGGGTTAGCGTCAGGGGCCTCCTACGAGCAGTACTTC.

The chain joins TRBV29-1 to TRBJ2-3; no clear D gene. The CDR3 sequence is 12 residues long. Germline V lookup: CDR1 SQVTM, CDR2 ANQGSEA. V lost 3 bases, J lost 0 bases, and 4 bases lay in between. In nucleotides, the CDR3 is TGCAGCGTTGAGTTTAGCACAGATACGCAGTATTTT. It is translated as CSVEFSTDTQYF.

The J gene is TRBJ2-1, the V gene TRBV25-1; D is possibly TRBD2 (7 bases). The CDR3 runs to 16 residues. CDR1 and CDR2 from the germline V gene are MGHDK and SYGVNS. V lost 0 bases and J 0 bases, leaving 9 bases between the germline ends. The CDR3 DNA sequence: TGTGCCAGCAGTGAATATGGGGGGGCCTCCTACAATGAGCAGTTCTTC. It encodes CASSEYGGASYNEQFF.

This clone was seen a single time. The genes are TRBV6-5 and TRBJ2-3; 7 bases line up with TRBD2. The CDR3 is made up of 16 amino acids. Germline trimming cut 0 bases from V and 0 bases from J; bases unmatched to any gene: 3. Germline V lookup: CDR1 MNHEY, CDR2 SVGAGI. CDR3 sequence: CASSYSQRGSTDTQYF. The CDR3 nucleotides are TGTGCCAGCAGTTACTCCCAGCGGGGCAGCACAGATACGCAGTATTTT.

The gene calls are TRBV5-4 and TRBJ1-2; D possibly corresponds to TRBD1 (6 bases). Trimming left V 5 bases short and J 3 bases short, with 17 bases between. CDR1 SGHNT and CDR2 YYREEE come from the germline V gene (reference sequence). The CDR3 is 15 residues long. CDR3: CASSQAGQSYYGYTF. The DNA for the CDR3 is TGTGCCAGCAGTCAAGCAGGACAGTCCTACTATGGCTACACCTTC.

The chain joins TRBV7-9 to TRBJ2-2, with D perhaps given as TRBD1 or TRBD2 (6 bases each). V was clipped by 5 bases and J by 4 bases, with 17 bases between them. The CDR3 has 16 amino acids. The germline V gene encodes CDR1 SEHNR and CDR2 FQNEAQ (reference sequence). CDR3 sequence reads: CASSRRGGRGTGELFF. CDR3 bases: TGTGCCAGCAGCCGGAGAGGGGGGAGAGGCACCGGGGAGCTGTTTTTT.

This clone was counted a single time. The chain has TRBV19 and TRBJ2-3; D unclear. There are 14 residues in the CDR3. Germline V gives CDR1 LNHDA, CDR2 SQIVND (reference sequence). Trimming pared 1 base from V and 1 base from J, leaving 6 bases between. CDR3 nucleotide sequence: TGTGCCAGTAGTATAGGGTGGGGCACAGATACGCAGTATTTT. Translating it yields CASSIGWGTDTQYF.

This chain links TRBV7-2 with TRBJ1-5; D is perhaps TRBD1 (5 bases). The germline gives CDR1 SGHTA, CDR2 FQGNSA. The CDR3 consists of 14 residues. V lost 1 base and J 3 bases, leaving 7 bases between the germline ends. The CDR3 sequence is CASSLGQTNQPQHF. The CDR3 region has the DNA TGTGCCAGCAGCTTAGGACAGACCAATCAGCCCCAGCATTTT.

The chain employs TRBV11-3 and TRBJ2-2, with D perhaps TRBD1 (6 bases). The germline CDR1 and CDR2 sequences are SGHNT and YENEEA. V dropped 8 bases and J dropped 3 bases, with 16 bases sitting between them. This CDR3 contains 15 residues. CDR3 nucleotide sequence: TGTGCCAGCTCTGACGCCGGACAGCACACCGGGGAGCTGTTTTTT. Amino acid sequence: CASSDAGQHTGELFF.

V gene TRBV6-6 combines with J gene TRBJ1-5; the match to TRBD1 covers 10 bases. The CDR3 extends over 15 amino acids. V trimming: 2 bases; J trimming: 7 bases; junction bases outside the gene matches: 5. Germline V CDR1 and CDR2: MNHNY, SVGAGI (reference sequence). The CDR3 DNA sequence: TGTGCCAGCAGTTACCCCGGGACAGGGGTCCAGCCCCAGCATTTT. Protein product: CASSYPGTGVQPQHF.

The chain links TRBV2 to TRBJ1-2; 8 bases map to TRBD1. The V segment lost 4 bases and the J segment 0 bases; nucleotides outside the gene matches: 1. The CDR3 loop spans 14 amino acids. Germline V gene lookup returns CDR1 SNHLY and CDR2 FYNNEI. CDR3 nucleotides: TGTGCCAGCAGTGGGACAGGGCCTAACTATGGCTACACCTTC. It translates to CASSGTGPNYGYTF.

The chain employs TRBV27 and TRBJ1-1; the D is unclear. Germline CDR1 reads MNHEY; CDR2 reads SMNVEV (reference sequence). V lost 3 bases and J 5 bases, leaving 13 bases between the germline ends. CDR3 length equals 14 residues. The CDR3 region is CASSFLPSGTEAFF. The CDR3 DNA is TGTGCCAGCAGTTTTCTGCCCTCGGGGACTGAAGCTTTCTTT.

V is TRBV19 and J is TRBJ1-2; no reliable D call. The CDR3 has 13 amino acids. With 2 bases removed from V and 6 bases from J, the gap between germline ends came to 10 bases. Germline CDR1 is LNHDA and CDR2 is SQIVND (reference sequence). The CDR3 DNA follows: TGTGCCAGTAGTATAAACATACTTGATGGCTACACCTTC. It codes for CASSINILDGYTF. Drawing the rest from reference TRBV19 and TRBJ1-2, the complete variable domain is DGGITQSPKYLFRKEGQNVTLSCEQNLNHDAMYWYRQDPGQGLRLIYYSQIVNDFQKGDIAEGYSVSREKKESFPLTVTSAQKNPTAFYLCASSINILDGYTFGSGTRLTVV.

Concerning this clone: The junction departs from the called germline gene at one end, perhaps through a read error. The sample carries other DNA sequences with the same CDR3. The chain combines TRBV12-3 or TRBV12-4 with TRBJ2-7; D is perhaps TRBD2 (6 bases). This CDR3 is 13 amino acids long. CDR3 DNA: TGTGCCAGCAGTTACGGGAGCTCCTATGAGCAGTACTTC. It encodes CASSYGSSYEQYF.